This T cell receptor (beta chain) stems from a study of cytomegalovirus exposure and HLA in healthy donors. Germline values: CDR1 MNHEY, CDR2 SMNVEV (reference sequence). The V end was cut by 2 bases, the J end by 8 bases, with 9 bases between. This CDR3 is 12 amino acids long. Study-wide findings and caveats: Presence/absence comparisons presumed near-even sequencing depth among donors.

The PCR was carried out with 60 Vbeta primers and 13 Jbeta primers. Data came from immunoSEQ multiplex PCR; TCRdb stores just in-frame clones and leaves some out. The sample lists fewer than 200,000 clones, 65% to 70% occurring once. Comment on this clone: The antigen is not known.

This chain connects TRBV27 to TRBJ1-2; tentatively, D is TRBD1 (5 bases). The material sequenced was PBMCs. This sequence was found in a woman aged 18-29 years in good health and CMV-seropositive. In nucleotides, the CDR3 is TGTGCCAGCAGTTTAAATGGGGGGGGCTACACCTTC. This sequence encodes CASSLNGGGYTF.